This T cell receptor beta chain appears in the sequencing data of a study of vaccination and CD4 T cells after COVID-19. Whole-study context: Ranging from 14 to 241, the interval between dose two and post-vaccine sampling had a median of about 72 days.

Turning to this clonotype: Its antigen remains unknown.

With 8 bases clipped from V and 5 bases from J, the junction kept 8 bases outside the gene matches. Germline CDR1 and CDR2: SNHLY and FYNNEI. There are 15 residues in the CDR3. Overall study findings and caveats: Only post-vaccination samples contained a median around 83% of the reactive clones in convalescent patients. Early post-infection timepoints were not included, and relatively few convalescent patients were studied.

Via MiXCR, TCRdb re-called the PCR reads, giving one row per CDR3 protein. The data hold around 19,000 distinct CDR3 sequences, with around 62% observed a single time. The chain joins TRBV2 to TRBJ2-7, with 14 bases fitting TRBD2. Sequenced material: CD4+ T cells from blood, taken before SARS-CoV-2 vaccination. This sequence was found in a human donor who had recovered from COVID-19. This CDR3 reads CASGSQGLAGDEQYF. CDR3 DNA: TGTGCCAGCGGGTCCCAGGGACTAGCGGGAGACGAGCAGTACTTC.